This TCR beta chain derives from a study of cytomegalovirus exposure and HLA in healthy donors. Amplification used 60 Vbeta primers and 13 Jbeta primers. Data came from immunoSEQ multiplex PCR; TCRdb stores just in-frame clones and leaves some out. The sample includes approximately 240,000 clones, around four fifths seen only once; the top ten take less than 3%. This clone was detected a few times. The CDR3 contains 13 residues. The germline CDR1 and CDR2 sequences are MNHEY and SVGAGI. Trimming stripped 6 bases from V and 2 bases from J, with 10 bases between. The chain couples TRBV6-5 to TRBJ1-2; TRBD1 might be the D (6 bases). The sequenced material came from PBMCs. The origin of this receptor is a woman in her sixties or seventies in good health and CMV-seropositive. This chain's CDR3 is CASRRDTNYGYTF. The CDR3 DNA reads TGTGCCAGCAGACGGGACACGAACTATGGCTACACCTTC.